This T cell receptor beta chain was sequenced in a study of T-cell reconstitution after alpha-beta-depleted transplantation in children. Study-level points and caveats: Recipient T cells and thymic progenitors that survived gave rise to the high TCRbeta diversity observed at day 60 in some patients.

The TCRbeta library incorporated unique molecular identifiers. TCRdb called the PCR reads again in MiXCR, with one record for every CDR3 protein. Of approximately 230,000 distinct CDR3 sequences in the sample, roughly 25% are singletons; the top ten hold over 2.5%. The germline CDR1 and CDR2 sequences are MNHNS and SASEGT. V shed 6 bases, J shed 2 bases, and the junction held 6 bases outside the gene matches. The CDR3 is 16 residues long. This clonotype was observed a handful of times. Antigen unknown. The TCR comes from a girl aged 2-10 years with Fanconi anemia, due to receive a stem cell transplant. This specimen was PBMCs, taken before TCRalphabeta/CD19-depleted stem cell transplant. The chain recombines TRBV6-1 with TRBJ2-3; TRBD2 matches 12 bases. CDR3 amino acids: CASSGLAGNPTDTQYF. The CDR3 DNA follows: TGTGCCAGCAGCGGACTAGCGGGAAACCCCACAGATACGCAGTATTTT.